Listed below are T cell receptor beta chains from one sample, sequenced in a study of blood T cell repertoires in COVID-19. Libraries were prepared by immunoSEQ multiplex PCR; TCRdb keeps only in-frame clonotypes and omits some of them. The top ten clones hold approximately 5% of a sample with about 300,000 clones, 70% to 90% of them seen once. The sample was PBMCs or T cells enriched from blood (not recorded which). The receptors come from a woman under 40 who had recovered from COVID-19. CDR3s include the opening cysteine and the closing phenylalanine or tryptophan. D genes are given only for firm matches. Only part of the rows carry a size: once, few, many, or a class if the clone is expanded.

- | TRBJ1-3 | TRBV3-1/TRBV3-2 | - | TGTGCCAGCAGCCAAGCGCGGGGGATCGGAAACACCATATATTTT | CASSQARGIGNTIYF
- | TRBJ1-4 | TRBV5-1 | TRBD1 | TGCGCCAGCAGCTTTTCCGGACAGGGTATTGAAAAACTGTTTTTT | CASSFSGQGIEKLFF
- | TRBJ1-2 | TRBV18 | TRBD1 | TGTGCCAGCTCACCACAGACAGGGGACTACACCTTC | CASSPQTGDYTF
- | TRBJ2-3 | TRBV27 | - | TGTGCCAGCAGTTTTCGATCAGGGACAGATACGCAGTATTTT | CASSFRSGTDTQYF
- | TRBJ2-3 | TRBV7-2 | TRBD2 | TGTGCCAGCAGCTTGACTAGCGGGGGGGCAGATACGCAGTATTTT | CASSLTSGGADTQYF
- | TRBJ2-1 | TRBV7-9 | - | TGTGCCAGCAGCCCAAGGGACACCTACAATGAGCAGTTCTTC | CASSPRDTYNEQFF
- | TRBJ2-5 | TRBV6-2/TRBV6-3 | TRBD2 | TGTGCCAGCAGCAAACGTCGGGGGACTATGGCGACCCAGTACTTC | CASSKRRGTMATQYF
- | TRBJ1-2 | TRBV5-1 | TRBD1 | TGCGCCAGCAGAGCGGACAGGGGGCTGGGTGGCTACACCTTC | CASRADRGLGGYTF
- | TRBJ1-5 | TRBV7-9 | TRBD1 | TGTGCCAGCAGCTTGTGGACAGGGAAGGTAGATAAGCAGCCCCAGCATTTT | CASSLWTGKVDKQPQHF
- | TRBJ1-1 | TRBV7-2 | TRBD1 | TGTGCCAGCAGCTTATGGACAGGGAGTACTGAAGCTTTCTTT | CASSLWTGSTEAFF
- | TRBJ1-1 | TRBV27 | TRBD1 | TGTGCCAGTGGGGGGAGGTCAACAGGGGGCGTAAACACTGAAGCTTTCTTT | CASGGRSTGGVNTEAFF
once | TRBJ1-6 | TRBV6-5 | TRBD1 | TGTGCCAGCAGCGCGGGACAGGGCAGTTCACCCCTCCACTTT | CASSAGQGSSPLHF
- | TRBJ1-5 | TRBV30 | - | TGTGCCTGGAACTTACAGTTCAATCAGCCCCAGCATTTT | CAWNLQFNQPQHF